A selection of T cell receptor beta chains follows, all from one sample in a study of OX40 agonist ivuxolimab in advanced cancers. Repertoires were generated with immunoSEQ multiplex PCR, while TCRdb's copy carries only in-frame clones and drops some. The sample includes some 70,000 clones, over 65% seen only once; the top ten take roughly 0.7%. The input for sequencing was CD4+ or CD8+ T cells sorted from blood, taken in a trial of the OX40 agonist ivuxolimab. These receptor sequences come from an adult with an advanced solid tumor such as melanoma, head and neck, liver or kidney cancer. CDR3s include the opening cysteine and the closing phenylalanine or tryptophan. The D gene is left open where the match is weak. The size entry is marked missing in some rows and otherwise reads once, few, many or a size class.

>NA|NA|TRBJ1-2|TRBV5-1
TGCGCCAGCAGCTGGTACCAGGGAGAAGGCTACACCTTC
CASSWYQGEGYTF
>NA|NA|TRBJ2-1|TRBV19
TGTGCCAGTAGCCCCTGGGTCGGGGGAGGTGAGGGGTTCTTC
CASSPWVGGGEGFF
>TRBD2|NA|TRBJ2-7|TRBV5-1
TGCGCCAGCAGCTTGCAGCGGGGGGCCCCCCACGAGCAGTACTTC
CASSLQRGAPHEQYF
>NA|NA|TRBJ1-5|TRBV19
TGTGCCAGTAGTATAGGGTGGGGTCAGCCCCAGCATTTT
CASSIGWGQPQHF
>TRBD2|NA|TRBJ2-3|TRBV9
TGTGCCAGCAGCCCGGCTGCGGGGGGCACAGATACGCAGTATTTT
CASSPAAGGTDTQYF
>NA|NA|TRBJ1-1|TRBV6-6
TGTGCCAGCAGTTACTCGGGGTACACTGAAGCTTTCTTT
CASSYSGYTEAFF
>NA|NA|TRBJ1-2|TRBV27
TGTGCCAGCAGTTTATCACTCGCAGGGGTGGCTGGCTACACCTTC
CASSLSLAGVAGYTF
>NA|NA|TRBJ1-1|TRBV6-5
TGTGCCAGCACCCTAGGGGGGGTGAACACTGAAGCTTTCTTT
CASTLGGVNTEAFF
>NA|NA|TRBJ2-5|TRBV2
TGTGCCAGCAGGCCCCGGGGGGCACTCGGGGAGACCCAGTACTTC
CASRPRGALGETQYF
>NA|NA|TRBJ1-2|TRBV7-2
TGTGCCAGCAGCTTAGTGCACGGAGCGACTAACTATGGCTACACCTTC
CASSLVHGATNYGYTF
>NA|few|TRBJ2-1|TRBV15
TGTGCCACCAGCAGAGCGGGGGAAGGGGACAATGAGCAGTTCTTC
CATSRAGEGDNEQFF
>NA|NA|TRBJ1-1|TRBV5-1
TGCGCCAGCAGCTTGGGTGACAGTCTGGTCACTGAAGCTTTCTTT
CASSLGDSLVTEAFF
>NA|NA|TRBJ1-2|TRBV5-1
TGCGCCAGCAGCTCGGGACGGCCTTATGGCTACACCTTC
CASSSGRPYGYTF
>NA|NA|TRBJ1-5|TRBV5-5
TGTGCCAGCAGCCCCCGGGACACCTACAATCAGCCCCAGCATTTT
CASSPRDTYNQPQHF
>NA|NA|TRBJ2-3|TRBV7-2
TGTGCCAGCAGCCGGGGCCAGAGCACAGATACGCAGTATTTT
CASSRGQSTDTQYF
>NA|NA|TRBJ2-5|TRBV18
TGTGCCAGCTCGCCGGGGGTCCTGGAGACCCAGTACTTC
CASSPGVLETQYF
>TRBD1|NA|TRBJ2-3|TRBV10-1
TGCGCCAGCAGTGTCGGGTTAACAGGGGGCACAGATACGCAGTATTTT
CASSVGLTGGTDTQYF
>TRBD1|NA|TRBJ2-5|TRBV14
TGTGCCAGCAGCCAAGCCAGGGGGAGTGTACAAGAGACCCAGTACTTC
CASSQARGSVQETQYF
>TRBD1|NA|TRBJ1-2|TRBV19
TGTGCCAGTAGTCCGGGACAGGGGGCGTCTGGCTACACCTTC
CASSPGQGASGYTF
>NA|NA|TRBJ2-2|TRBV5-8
TGTGCCAGCAGCTTGGGGTCAGCCTACACCGGGGAGCTGTTTTTT
CASSLGSAYTGELFF
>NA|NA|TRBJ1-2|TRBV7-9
NA
CASSLRDFRGYTF
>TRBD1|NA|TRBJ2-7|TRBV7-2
TGTGCCAGCAGCTTAGGGACAGGCTCCTACGAGCAGTACTTC
CASSLGTGSYEQYF
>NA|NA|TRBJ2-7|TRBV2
TGTGCCAGCAGGGGGGGACAGATGACCTACGAGCAGTACTTC
CASRGGQMTYEQYF
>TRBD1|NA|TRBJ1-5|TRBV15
TGTGCCACCAGCAGGATGGACAGGGGGAATCAGCCCCAGCATTTT
CATSRMDRGNQPQHF